This T cell receptor beta chain appears in the sequencing data of a study of blood T cell repertoires in COVID-19. In the study overall: Material from acute and convalescent COVID-19 was sourced from the United States, Italy and Spain. The analysed material was cDNA or gDNA that came from T cells, B-cell-depleted T cells, or PBMCs.

In the study's own analysis: Estimated nucleated cell counts came from reference gene primer amplification. TCRdb keeps only in-frame clones here, not all; method: immunoSEQ multiplex PCR. D and trimming were read from the DNA, whereas the V and J calls and clone size are those reported in that table. The sample carries some 96,000 clones, around four fifths recorded once. The germline V and J ends were trimmed by 3 bases and 3 bases, with 9 bases remaining between them. Germline V lookup: CDR1 SGHTA, CDR2 FQGTGA. CDR3 length: 14 amino acids. The TCR comes from a man aged 50 or older with active or convalescent COVID-19. Sequenced input: peripheral blood. The chain is built from TRBV7-3 and TRBJ1-3; D not resolved. The CDR3 loop reads CASSLSGFGNTIYF. The CDR3, as DNA: TGTGCCAGCAGCTTGAGTGGTTTTGGAAACACCATATATTTT.